These 25 T cell receptor beta chains share one sample of origin, sequenced in a study of control samples from healthy donors and cancer patients. Here immunoSEQ multiplex PCR was the method, and the copy in TCRdb shows in-frame clones only, minus some. The table includes about 140,000 clones, 94% detected once. Sequencing was performed on blood. These receptors all come from a man between 40 and 49 years old in good health.

This clone showed up just once. This chain links TRBV24-1 with TRBJ2-1; TRBD1 matches 8 bases. The CDR3 is made up of 15 amino acids. Germline CDR1 and CDR2: KGHDR and SFDVKD. V was clipped by 1 base and J by 7 bases; unmatched bases: 5. The CDR3 sequence: CATSDFIQGGNEQFF. The CDR3 DNA reads TGTGCCACCAGTGATTTTATACAGGGGGGAAATGAGCAGTTCTTC.

The chain is built from TRBV12-3 or TRBV12-4 and TRBJ2-5; D gene unclear. Between the trimmed V and J ends, which lost 6 bases and 5 bases, there was a span of 7 bases. This CDR3 is 11 amino acids long. CDR3 DNA sequence: TGTGCCAGCAGCATAGGCGAGACCCAGTACTTC. Translated: CASSIGETQYF.

This sequence joins TRBV24-1 and TRBJ1-2; tentatively, D is TRBD1 (5 bases). CDR3 length: 16 residues. The V gene's germline CDR1 is KGHDR and CDR2 SFDVKD. Trimming shortened V by 4 bases and J by 2 bases, and 16 bases separated the two germline ends. CDR3 region: CATSDPLTEMNYGYTF. For the CDR3, the DNA is TGTGCCACCAGTGACCCCCTGACAGAGATGAACTATGGCTACACCTTC.

This sequence joins TRBV9 and TRBJ1-2; no reliable D call. Trimming took off 3 bases at V and 7 bases at J, with 10 bases between the two ends. Germline-derived CDR1 and CDR2 are SGDLS and YYNGEE. The CDR3 loop spans 12 amino acids. CDR3 coding DNA: TGTGCCAGCAGCGGGGATTCGGGTGGCTACACCTTC. Amino acids: CASSGDSGGYTF.

V gene TRBV6-5 combines with J gene TRBJ1-4; no clear D gene. This CDR3 spans 13 amino acids. The V gene lost 7 bases and the J gene lost 4 bases, with 10 bases spanning the gap. Per germline, CDR1 MNHEY and CDR2 SVGAGI. The CDR3 DNA sequence: TGTGCCAGCAATGGCGACGTTAATGAAAAACTGTTTTTT. Translating gives CASNGDVNEKLFF.

The chain couples TRBV7-2 to TRBJ1-4; 9 bases map to TRBD1. The CDR3 is made up of 15 amino acids. After removal of 5 bases from V and 4 bases from J, the junction contained 5 bases not matched to a gene. CDR1 and CDR2 from the germline V gene are SGHTA and FQGNSA. The CDR3 loop reads CASSPRTGVNEKLFF. The CDR3 bases are TGTGCCAGCAGCCCTAGGACAGGGGTTAATGAAAAACTGTTTTTT.

The chain recombines TRBV10-3 with TRBJ2-7; unclear D gene. The CDR3 contains 12 residues. The V gene's germline CDR1 is ENHRY and CDR2 SYGVKD. V was pared by 4 bases and J by 5 bases, with 9 bases between. This chain's CDR3 is CAISGPTNEQYF. CDR3 bases: TGTGCCATCAGTGGCCCGACCAACGAGCAGTACTTC.

The chain is built from TRBV7-2 and TRBJ1-1; D unresolved. The CDR3 runs 13 residues. Trimming pared 2 bases from V and 1 base from J, leaving 5 bases between. From germline, CDR1 is SGHTA and CDR2 FQGNSA. This CDR3 reads CASSLIWNTEAFF. The DNA of the CDR3 is TGTGCCAGCAGCTTAATCTGGAACACTGAAGCTTTCTTT. Using reference TRBV7-2 and TRBJ1-1 for the parts outside the CDR3, the full variable domain is GAGVSQSPSNKVTEKGKDVELRCDPISGHTALYWYRQSLGQGLEFLIYFQGNSAPDKSGLPSDRFSAERTGGSVSTLTIQRTQQEDSAVYLCASSLIWNTEAFFGQGTRLTVV.

The gene calls are TRBV5-6 and TRBJ2-1, with 7 bases fitting TRBD1. J gave up 4 bases and V 0 bases, and 7 bases lay outside the gene matches. Germline loops: CDR1 SGHDT, CDR2 YYEEEE. The length of the CDR3 is 16 residues. The CDR3 reads CASSLDWDSRYNEQFF. DNA for the CDR3: TGTGCCAGCAGCTTGGATTGGGACAGCAGATACAATGAGCAGTTCTTC.

This chain connects TRBV7-9 to TRBJ2-6; D remains ambiguous. From germline, CDR1 is SEHNR and CDR2 FQNEAQ (reference sequence). V was cut by 7 bases and J by 0 bases, with 7 bases left in between. The CDR3 covers 14 residues. This CDR3 reads CASNPRSGANVLTF. The CDR3 coding sequence is TGTGCCAGCAATCCGCGCTCTGGGGCCAACGTCCTGACTTTC.

The V gene is TRBV7-2, the J gene TRBJ1-1, with TRBD1 matching over 7 bases. The length of the CDR3 is 12 residues. Germline V lookup: CDR1 SGHTA, CDR2 FQGNSA. J lost 6 bases, V lost 5 bases, and 3 bases had no gene match. The CDR3 reads CASSHRGPEAFF. In DNA form, the CDR3 reads TGTGCCAGCAGCCACAGGGGACCTGAAGCTTTCTTT.

The chain has TRBV30 and TRBJ2-5, with TRBD1 matching 8 bases. The CDR3 has 13 residues. V lost 5 bases and J lost 5; bases outside the gene matches: 7. The germline gives CDR1 GTSNPN, CDR2 SVGIG (reference sequence). The CDR3 nucleotides read TGTGCCTGGGATACAGGGGGTAGCGAGACCCAGTACTTC. Amino acid sequence: CAWDTGGSETQYF.

The chain carries TRBV9 and TRBJ1-2, with a weak D call TRBD1 (6 bases). Germline-derived CDR1 and CDR2 are SGDLS and YYNGEE. The germline V and J ends were trimmed by 0 bases and 0 bases, with 9 bases remaining between them. The CDR3 length is 15 residues. The CDR3 sequence is CASSVGRTANYGYTF. The CDR3 DNA reads as TGTGCCAGCAGCGTAGGGAGGACAGCTAACTATGGCTACACCTTC.

This chain connects TRBV5-1 to TRBJ2-5, with 7 nucleotides matching TRBD2. This CDR3 region has 14 residues. V shed 2 bases and J 1 base; nucleotides not matched to a gene: 2. Per the germline V gene, CDR1 is SGHRS and CDR2 is YFSETQ. The CDR3 DNA follows: TGCGCCAGCAGCTTAACTAGCGCCCAAGAGACCCAGTACTTC. Amino acids: CASSLTSAQETQYF.

V gene TRBV5-6 combines with J gene TRBJ1-1; 7 nucleotides line up with TRBD1. This CDR3 region has 15 residues. Germline V gene lookup returns CDR1 SGHDT and CDR2 YYEEEE. J gave up 5 bases and V 2 bases, and 9 bases lay outside the gene matches. This CDR3 is CASSLKGALGTEAFF. The CDR3 bases are TGTGCCAGCAGCTTAAAGGGGGCTTTGGGAACTGAAGCTTTCTTT.

CDR3 in DNA: TGTGCCTGGAGTGTACGGGGTGGAGTCACAGATACGCAGTATTTT. Its protein product is CAWSVRGGVTDTQYF. V is TRBV30 and J is TRBJ2-3; the D gene is possibly TRBD2 (5 bases). The CDR3 has 15 residues. Trimming cost V 0 bases and J 2 bases, with 12 bases left between them. Germline assignment: CDR1 GTSNPN and CDR2 SVGIG (reference sequence). Full variable domain (remainder filled in from reference TRBV30 and TRBJ2-3): SQTIHQWPATLVQPVGSPLSLECTVEGTSNPNLYWYRQAAGRGLQLLFYSVGIGQISSEVPQNLSASRPQDRQFILSSKKLLLSDSGFYLCAWSVRGGVTDTQYFGPGTRLTVL.

The chain employs TRBV6-2 or TRBV6-3 and TRBJ2-5; no firm D call. Per germline, CDR1 MNHEY and CDR2 SVGEGT. This CDR3 is built from 12 residues. V was shortened by 2 bases and J by 9 bases, with 10 bases between the two germline ends. This chain's CDR3 is CASSYPPLAQYF. CDR3 coding DNA: TGTGCCAGCAGTTACCCCCCTCTGGCCCAGTACTTC.

The J gene is TRBJ2-3, the V gene TRBV15; 8 bases match TRBD2. In germline, CDR1 is LNHNV, CDR2 YYDKDF (reference sequence). V shed 2 bases, J shed 4 bases, and the junction held 5 bases outside the gene matches. CDR3 size: 15 residues. CDR3 coding DNA: TGTGCCACCAGCAGAAACGGGAGGGCCGCAGATACGCAGTATTTT. Protein product: CATSRNGRAADTQYF.

CDR3 sequence: CASSVAASGRIGSTGELFF. CDR3 sequence (DNA): TGTGCCAGCAGCGTAGCGGCTAGCGGGAGGATCGGCAGCACCGGGGAGCTGTTTTTT. The genes are TRBV9 and TRBJ2-2, with 11 bases that match TRBD2. The CDR3 is made up of 19 amino acids. Germline loops: CDR1 SGDLS, CDR2 YYNGEE. V lost 0 bases to trimming and J lost 4 bases; unmatched junction nucleotides: 11.

The gene calls are TRBV2 and TRBJ1-1; no clear D. This CDR3 comprises 13 residues. Germline CDR1 SNHLY, CDR2 FYNNEI. V was clipped by 4 bases and J by 4 bases, with 10 bases between them. The CDR3 DNA reads as TGTGCCAGCAGTGGACATCGTAGCACTGAAGCTTTCTTT. This gives the protein CASSGHRSTEAFF.

V gene TRBV24-1 combines with J gene TRBJ1-5; TRBD1 might be the D (5 bases). Germline V gene sequence: CDR1 KGHDR, CDR2 SFDVKD. The CDR3 totals 12 residues. V lost 12 bases to trimming and J lost 7 bases, with 15 bases between them. The CDR3 loop reads CARRKGNQPQHF. In nucleotides, the CDR3 is TGTGCCCGACGAAAGGGGAACCAGCCCCAGCATTTT.

The chain recombines TRBV9 with TRBJ2-1; a weak D match, TRBD2 (5 bases). The CDR3 is 14 amino acids. Germline V gene sequence: CDR1 SGDLS, CDR2 YYNGEE. The V end lost 4 bases, the J end lost 3 bases, and 11 bases lay between the germline ends. This CDR3 is CASSSLRDYNEQFF. The DNA of the CDR3 is TGTGCCAGCAGCTCCTTGAGGGACTACAATGAGCAGTTCTTC.

This clone was recorded only once. The J gene is TRBJ2-7, the V gene TRBV7-8; D gene ambiguous. This CDR3 is 13 amino acids long. The germline V gene encodes CDR1 SGHVS and CDR2 FQNEAQ. V was cut by 6 bases and J by 0 bases, with 9 bases left in between. For the CDR3, the DNA is TGTGCCAGCAGGAAAGGTTTCTCCTACGAGCAGTACTTC. It translates to CASRKGFSYEQYF.

This sequence joins TRBV10-2 and TRBJ2-7; TRBD2 agrees at 7 bases. V lost 7 bases to trimming and J lost 1 base; unmatched junction nucleotides: 4. The CDR3 runs to 13 residues. The germline V gene encodes CDR1 WSHSY and CDR2 SAAADI. The CDR3 DNA follows: TGCGCCAGCAAAGAGCGGGGTTCCTACGAGCAGTACTTC. Residues: CASKERGSYEQYF.

This clone was picked up a small number of times. The chain employs TRBV7-2 and TRBJ1-2; D not certain. CDR3 length: 15 residues. V lost 5 bases, J lost 3 bases, and 16 bases lay in between. Germline values: CDR1 SGHTA, CDR2 FQGNSA. The DNA of the CDR3 is TGTGCCAGCAGCCCCATCGGAGGGAGGGACTATGGCTACACCTTC. It encodes CASSPIGGRDYGYTF.